This T cell receptor beta chain is from a study of blood T cells in healthy people across ages. Alongside a J-beta primer mix, a sample-barcoded 5' primer served in a second PCR lasting about 7 to 12 cycles. TCRdb itself ran the 5' RACE reads through MiXCR, one entry per CDR3 protein. Of about a million distinct CDR3 sequences detected, 45% to 60% appear once; the ten largest clones hold over 20%. Germline values: CDR1 DFQATT, CDR2 SNEGSKA (reference sequence). Trimming took 0 bases from V and 4 from J, leaving 7 bases between them. The CDR3 is 13 residues long. This chain connects TRBV20-1 to TRBJ2-1; either TRBD1 or TRBD2 may fit D (5 bases each). Sequencing was performed on blood. This sequence originates from a woman aged 55-75 years in good health. The CDR3 protein is CSAREGRYNEQFF. The CDR3 DNA reads TGCAGTGCTAGAGAGGGACGGTACAATGAGCAGTTCTTC.